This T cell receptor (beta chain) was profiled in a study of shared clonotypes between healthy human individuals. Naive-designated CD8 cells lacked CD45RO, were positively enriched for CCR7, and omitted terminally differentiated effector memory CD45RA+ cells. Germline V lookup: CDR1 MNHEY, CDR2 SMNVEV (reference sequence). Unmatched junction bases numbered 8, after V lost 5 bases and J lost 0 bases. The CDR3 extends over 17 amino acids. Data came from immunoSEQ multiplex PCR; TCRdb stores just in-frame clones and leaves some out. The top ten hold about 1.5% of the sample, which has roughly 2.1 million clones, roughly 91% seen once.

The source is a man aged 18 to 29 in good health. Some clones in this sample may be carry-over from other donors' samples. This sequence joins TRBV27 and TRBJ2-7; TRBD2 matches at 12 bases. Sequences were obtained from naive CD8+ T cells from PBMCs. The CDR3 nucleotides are TGTGCCAGCAGTCAGAAGGGGGGACTAGCGGGCTCCTACGAGCAGTACTTC. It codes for CASSQKGGLAGSYEQYF.